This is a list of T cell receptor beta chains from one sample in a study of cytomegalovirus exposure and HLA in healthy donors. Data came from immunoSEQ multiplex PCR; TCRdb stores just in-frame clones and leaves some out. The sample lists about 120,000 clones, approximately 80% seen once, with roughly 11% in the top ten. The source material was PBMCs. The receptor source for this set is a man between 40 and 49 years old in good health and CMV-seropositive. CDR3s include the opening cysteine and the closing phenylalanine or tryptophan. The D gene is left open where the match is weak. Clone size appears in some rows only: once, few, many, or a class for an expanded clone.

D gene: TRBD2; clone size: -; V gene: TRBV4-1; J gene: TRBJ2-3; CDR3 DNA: TGCGCCAGCAGCCAGGGGACTAGCGGGGGGGCGGGGGCAGATACGCAGTATTTT; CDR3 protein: CASSQGTSGGAGADTQYF
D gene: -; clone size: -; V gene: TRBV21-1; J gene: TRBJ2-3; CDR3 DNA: TGTGCCAGCAGCGCATCCGGGACAGCCTTGGATACGCAGTATTTT; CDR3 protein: CASSASGTALDTQYF
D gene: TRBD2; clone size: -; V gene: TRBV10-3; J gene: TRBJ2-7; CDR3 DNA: TGTGCCATCAAGGTGACTAGCAGCTCCTACGAGCAGTACTTC; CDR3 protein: CAIKVTSSSYEQYF
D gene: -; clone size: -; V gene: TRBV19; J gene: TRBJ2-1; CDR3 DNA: TGTGCCAGTAGTACCGGGGGATTTTTCAACAATGAGCAGTTCTTC; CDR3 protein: CASSTGGFFNNEQFF
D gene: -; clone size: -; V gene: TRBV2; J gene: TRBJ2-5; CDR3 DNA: TGTGCCACGGCAGGGGTTCTAGAGACCCAGTACTTC; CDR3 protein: CATAGVLETQYF
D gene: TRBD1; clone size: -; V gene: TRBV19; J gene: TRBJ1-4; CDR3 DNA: TGTGCCAGTAGTCCGGACAGGGGTCCGACTAATGAAAAACTGTTTTTT; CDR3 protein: CASSPDRGPTNEKLFF
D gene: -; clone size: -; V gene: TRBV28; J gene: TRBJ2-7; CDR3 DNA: TGTGCCAGCAGTTTATTGGGCAGGGGTGGCGAGCAGTACTTC; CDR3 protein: CASSLLGRGGEQYF
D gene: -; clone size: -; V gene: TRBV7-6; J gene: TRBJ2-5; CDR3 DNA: TGTGCCAGCAGCTTAAGTCGGTCCCAAGAGACCCAGTACTTC; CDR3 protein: CASSLSRSQETQYF
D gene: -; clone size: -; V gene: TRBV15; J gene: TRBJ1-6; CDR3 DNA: TGTGCCACCAGCAGAATGCGGGCCAAGCGAGACATAAGATCACCCCTCCACTTT; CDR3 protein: CATSRMRAKRDIRSPLHF
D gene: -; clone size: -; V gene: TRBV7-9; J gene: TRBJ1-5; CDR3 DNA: TGTTCCAGCAGATATAGCAATCAGCCCCAGCATTTT; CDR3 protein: CSSRYSNQPQHF
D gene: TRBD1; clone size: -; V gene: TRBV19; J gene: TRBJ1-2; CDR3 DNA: TGTGCCAGTACCAACAGGGGAGGCTATGGCTACACCTTC; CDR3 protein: CASTNRGGYGYTF
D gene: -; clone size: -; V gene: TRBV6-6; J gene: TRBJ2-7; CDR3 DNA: TGTGCCAGCAGTTACCTACAGGGTCCCTACGAGCAGTACTTC; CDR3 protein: CASSYLQGPYEQYF
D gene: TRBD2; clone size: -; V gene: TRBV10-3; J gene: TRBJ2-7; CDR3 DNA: TGTGCCATCAGTGGGACTAGCGGGGGGTACGAGCAGTACTTC; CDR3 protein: CAISGTSGGYEQYF
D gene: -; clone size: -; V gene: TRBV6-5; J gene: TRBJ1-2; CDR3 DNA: TGTGCCAGCAGTTATACTCCGTACGGGAGTTCGGTTGGCTACACCTTC; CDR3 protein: CASSYTPYGSSVGYTF
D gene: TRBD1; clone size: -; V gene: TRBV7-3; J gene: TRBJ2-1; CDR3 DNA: TGTGCCAGCAGCTCGCCGGGACAGGGGTACAGTGAGCAGTTCTTC; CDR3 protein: CASSSPGQGYSEQFF
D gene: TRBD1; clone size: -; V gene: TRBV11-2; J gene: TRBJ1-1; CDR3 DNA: TGTGCCAGCAGGTCCGGGGGACAGTACACTGAAGCTTTCTTT; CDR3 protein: CASRSGGQYTEAFF
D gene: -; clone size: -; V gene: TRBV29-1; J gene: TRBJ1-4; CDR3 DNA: TGCAGCGTTGCTACCGTAATGGAAAAACTGTTTTTT; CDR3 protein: CSVATVMEKLFF
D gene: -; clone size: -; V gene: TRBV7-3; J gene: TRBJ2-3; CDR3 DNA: TGTGCCATCCCACAGGGATCAACAGATACGCAGTATTTT; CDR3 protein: CAIPQGSTDTQYF
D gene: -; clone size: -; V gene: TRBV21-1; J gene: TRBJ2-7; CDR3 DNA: TGTGCCAGCAGCAACCTGCCGGGACAGAACTACGAGCAGTACTTC; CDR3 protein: CASSNLPGQNYEQYF
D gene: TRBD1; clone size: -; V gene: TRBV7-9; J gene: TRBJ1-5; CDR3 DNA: TGTGCCAGCTCCGATACAGGGGTGGGCAATCAGCCCCAGCATTTT; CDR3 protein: CASSDTGVGNQPQHF
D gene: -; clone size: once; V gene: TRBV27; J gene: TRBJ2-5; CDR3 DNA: TGTGCCAGAACCCAGGGGCTGGGGCAAGAGACCCAGTACTTC; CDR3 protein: CARTQGLGQETQYF
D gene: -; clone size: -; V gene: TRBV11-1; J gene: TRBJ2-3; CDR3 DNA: TGTGCCAGCAGCTTCGGACAGACTAGCACAGATACGCAGTATTTT; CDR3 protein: CASSFGQTSTDTQYF
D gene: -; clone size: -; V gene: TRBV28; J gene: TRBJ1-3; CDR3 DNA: TGTGCCAGCAGTCCCGAGGGAGCTGGAAACACCATATATTTT; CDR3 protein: CASSPEGAGNTIYF
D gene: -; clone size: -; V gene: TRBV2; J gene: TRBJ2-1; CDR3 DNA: TGTGCCAGCAGTGAGGAGGGGTTCAGCTCCTACAATGAGCAGTTCTTC; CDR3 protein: CASSEEGFSSYNEQFF
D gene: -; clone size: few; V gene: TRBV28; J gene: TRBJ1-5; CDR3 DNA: TGTGCCAGCAGTTACCATCGCGGTAGCAATCAGCCCCAGCATTTT; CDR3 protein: CASSYHRGSNQPQHF
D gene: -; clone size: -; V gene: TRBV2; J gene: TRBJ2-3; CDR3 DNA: TGTGCCAGCAGAGACCTCGGAGGAACAAGCACAGATACGCAGTATTTT; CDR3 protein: CASRDLGGTSTDTQYF
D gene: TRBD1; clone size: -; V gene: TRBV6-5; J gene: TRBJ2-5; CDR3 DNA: TGTGCCAGCAGTCCGCCGACAGGGGGCGGAAAGACCCAGTACTTC; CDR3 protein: CASSPPTGGGKTQYF
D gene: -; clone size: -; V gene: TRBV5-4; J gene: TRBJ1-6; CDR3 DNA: TGTGCCAGCAGCCGGACCCGGGACAACTATAATTCACCCCTCCACTTT; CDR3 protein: CASSRTRDNYNSPLHF
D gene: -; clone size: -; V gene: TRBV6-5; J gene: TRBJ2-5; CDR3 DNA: TGTGCCAGCAGCCGTAGCGGAGACCGGGAGACCCAGTACTTC; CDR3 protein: CASSRSGDRETQYF
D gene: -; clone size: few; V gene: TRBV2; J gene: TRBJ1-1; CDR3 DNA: TGTGCCAGCAGTGACAGGGTCTTCACTGAAGCTTTCTTT; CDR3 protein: CASSDRVFTEAFF
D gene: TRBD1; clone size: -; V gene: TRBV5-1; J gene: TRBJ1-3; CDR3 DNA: TGCGCCAGCAGCATTGCACAGGGGGCAAGAGGAAACACCATATATTTT; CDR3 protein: CASSIAQGARGNTIYF
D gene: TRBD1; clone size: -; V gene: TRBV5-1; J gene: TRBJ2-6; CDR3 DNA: TGCGCCAGCGAGCGGACAGGCGAAAGCTCTGGGGCCAACGTCCTGACTTTC; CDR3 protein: CASERTGESSGANVLTF
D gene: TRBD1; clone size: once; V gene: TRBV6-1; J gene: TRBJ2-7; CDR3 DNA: TGTGCCAGCAATGTGCGGACAGGGGGCTCCTACGAGCAGTACTTC; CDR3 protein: CASNVRTGGSYEQYF
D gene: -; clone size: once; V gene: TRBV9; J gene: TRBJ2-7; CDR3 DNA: TGTGCCAGCAGCGTAGAAAGGGACACAGAGCAGTACTTC; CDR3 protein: CASSVERDTEQYF
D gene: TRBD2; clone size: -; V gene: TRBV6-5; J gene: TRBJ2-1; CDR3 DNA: TGTGCCAGCAGTTATTCAAGCGGGGGGTCGAATGAGCAGTTCTTC; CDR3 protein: CASSYSSGGSNEQFF
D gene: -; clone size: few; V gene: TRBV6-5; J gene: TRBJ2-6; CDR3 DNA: TGTGCCAGCAGGGACAGCTCTGGGGCCAACGTCCTGACTTTC; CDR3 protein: CASRDSSGANVLTF
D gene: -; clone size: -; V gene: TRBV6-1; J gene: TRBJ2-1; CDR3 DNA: TGTGCCAGCAGTGAAGCGATTGGCGGCAATGAGCAGTTCTTC; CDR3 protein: CASSEAIGGNEQFF
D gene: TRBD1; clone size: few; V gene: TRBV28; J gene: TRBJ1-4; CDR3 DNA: TGTGCCAGCAGTACCCGACAGGGGTTAAATGAAAAACTGTTTTTT; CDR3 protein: CASSTRQGLNEKLFF
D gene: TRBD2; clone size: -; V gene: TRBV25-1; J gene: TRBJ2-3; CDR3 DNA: TGTGCCAGCAAATTAGCGGGGGCGACGGATACGCAGTATTTT; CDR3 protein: CASKLAGATDTQYF
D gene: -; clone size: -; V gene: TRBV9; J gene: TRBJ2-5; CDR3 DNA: TGTGCCAGCAGCTCCTACTCGGGGGAGACCCAGTACTTC; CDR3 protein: CASSSYSGETQYF
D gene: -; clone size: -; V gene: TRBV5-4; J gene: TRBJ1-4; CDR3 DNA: TGTGCCAGCAGCCAACCTGGTCACGGTAATGAAAAACTGTTTTTT; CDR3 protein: CASSQPGHGNEKLFF
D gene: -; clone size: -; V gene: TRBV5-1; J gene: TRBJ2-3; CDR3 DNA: TGCGCCAGCAGCTGGGGCGGGGGCGGCCCAGATACGCAGTATTTT; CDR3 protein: CASSWGGGGPDTQYF
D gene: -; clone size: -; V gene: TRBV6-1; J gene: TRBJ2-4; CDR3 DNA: TGTGCCAGCAGTGAAGCCTGGGGGGAGGGGGACATTCAGTACTTC; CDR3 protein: CASSEAWGEGDIQYF
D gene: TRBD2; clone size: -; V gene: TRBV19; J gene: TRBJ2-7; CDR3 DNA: TGTGCCAGTAGGTCCGGGACTAGCGGGTTATACGAGCAGTACTTC; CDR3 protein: CASRSGTSGLYEQYF
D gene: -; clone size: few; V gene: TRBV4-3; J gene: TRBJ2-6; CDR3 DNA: TGCGCCAGCAGCAAACGACAGGTGTCTGGGGCCAACGGCCTGACTTTC; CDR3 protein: CASSKRQVSGANGLTF
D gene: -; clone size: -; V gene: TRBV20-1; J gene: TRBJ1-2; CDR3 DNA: TGCAGTGCTAGCTCAGGCTCTGGCTACACCTTC; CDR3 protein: CSASSGSGYTF
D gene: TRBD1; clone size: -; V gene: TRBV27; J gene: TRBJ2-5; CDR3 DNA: TGTGCCAGCAGTTTACGAAACAGGGGCTTAGAGACCCAGTACTTC; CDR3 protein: CASSLRNRGLETQYF
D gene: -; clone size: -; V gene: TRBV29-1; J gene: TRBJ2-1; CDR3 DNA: TGCAGCGTTGAGTCCCGGACAGGAGGGTCTCACAATGAGCAGTTCTTC; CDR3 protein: CSVESRTGGSHNEQFF
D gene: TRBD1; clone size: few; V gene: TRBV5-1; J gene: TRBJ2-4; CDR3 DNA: TGCGCCAGCAGTCGGGACAGGGGGAAGGTACCGTACTTC; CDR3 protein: CASSRDRGKVPYF
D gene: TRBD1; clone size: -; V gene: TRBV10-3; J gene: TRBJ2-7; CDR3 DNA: TGTGCCATCAGAGGACAGGGGGCTTACGAGCAGTACTTC; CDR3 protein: CAIRGQGAYEQYF
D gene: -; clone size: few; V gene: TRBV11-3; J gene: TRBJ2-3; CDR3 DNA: TGTGCCAGCAGCCAAGCCGCTCTTTCAGATACGCAGTATTTT; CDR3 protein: CASSQAALSDTQYF
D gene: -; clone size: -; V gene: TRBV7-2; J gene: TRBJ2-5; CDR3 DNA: TGTGCCAGCAGCCCCGGGGAGTACCGCGAGACCCAGTACTTC; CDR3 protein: CASSPGEYRETQYF
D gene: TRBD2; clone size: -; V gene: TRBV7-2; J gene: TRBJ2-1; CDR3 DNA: TGTGCCAACCGGGGTAGCGGGGGGGCGGGTGAGCAGTTCTTC; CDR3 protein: CANRGSGGAGEQFF